Presented here are 20 T cell receptor beta chains from one specimen sequenced in a study of blood T cell repertoires in COVID-19. Data came from immunoSEQ multiplex PCR; TCRdb stores just in-frame clones and leaves some out. Of roughly 150,000 clones in the sample, around 92% were seen once. Sequencing was done on a sample of peripheral blood. The source of these receptors is a man aged 55 to 70 with acute or convalescent COVID-19.

The CDR3 DNA is TGTGCCAGCAGCAGCGTGTTGGACAGACCGCTTGCTGAAGCTTTCTTT. It specifies CASSSVLDRPLAEAFF. V gene TRBV7-9 combines with J gene TRBJ1-1; TRBD1 might be the D (6 bases). The V gene lost 5 bases and the J gene lost 6 bases, with 22 bases spanning the gap. The CDR3 sequence is 16 residues long. The germline V gene encodes CDR1 SEHNR and CDR2 FQNEAQ (reference sequence). Variable domain in full (rest from reference TRBV7-9 and TRBJ1-1): DTGVSQNPRHKITKRGQNVTFRCDPISEHNRLYWYRQTLGQGPEFLTYFQNEAQLEKSRLLSDRFSAERPKGSFSTLEIQRTEQGDSAMYLCASSSVLDRPLAEAFFGQGTRLTVV.

The chain joins TRBV7-2 to TRBJ1-6, with D unclear. The germline CDR1 and CDR2 sequences are SGHTA and FQGNSA. The CDR3 has 16 amino acids. Trimming removed 2 bases from V and 6 bases from J, with 14 bases in between. The DNA for the CDR3 is TGTGCCAGCAGCTTAATGGGAGGCTCGGGTAATTCACCCCTCCACTTT. Its protein is CASSLMGGSGNSPLHF.

The V call is TRBV12-3 or TRBV12-4, the J call TRBJ2-7; 7 positions match TRBD1. The length of the CDR3 is 13 residues. V shed 5 bases, J shed 7 bases, and the junction held 8 bases outside the gene matches. The CDR3 protein is CASSPGTAWEQYF. The CDR3 nucleotides read TGTGCCAGCAGTCCCGGGACAGCCTGGGAGCAGTACTTC.

This chain connects TRBV24-1 to TRBJ1-5; D unclear. The germline gives CDR1 KGHDR, CDR2 SFDVKD. The CDR3 runs 15 residues. The germline V and J ends were trimmed by 3 bases and 4 bases, with 12 bases remaining between them. This CDR3 reads CATSDDGRENQPQHF. The CDR3, as DNA: TGTGCCACCAGTGATGACGGACGGGAGAATCAGCCCCAGCATTTT.

Only a few counts were recorded for this clone. This rearrangement joins TRBV24-1 to TRBJ2-1; 8 bases line up with TRBD2. From germline, CDR1 is KGHDR and CDR2 SFDVKD. This CDR3 contains 14 residues. Trimming cost V 7 bases and J 3 bases; bases outside gene matches: 4. The CDR3 DNA reads TGTGCCACCAGAGGCGGGGGGATCTACAATGAGCAGTTCTTC. Its translation is CATRGGGIYNEQFF.

The J gene is TRBJ2-1, the V gene TRBV5-6; 8 positions match TRBD1. CDR1 SGHDT and CDR2 YYEEEE come from the germline V gene. The CDR3 runs to 16 residues. With 4 bases clipped from V and 3 bases from J, the junction kept 9 bases outside the gene matches. This CDR3 reads CASSKDRGTLYNEQFF. The CDR3 DNA reads as TGTGCCAGCAGCAAAGACAGGGGAACCCTCTACAATGAGCAGTTCTTC. Supplemented by reference TRBV5-6 and TRBJ2-1, the full variable domain reads DAGVTQSPTHLIKTRGQQVTLRCSPKSGHDTVSWYQQALGQGPQFIFQYYEEEERQRGNFPDRFSGHQFPNYSSELNVNALLLGDSALYLCASSKDRGTLYNEQFFGPGTRLTVL.

The chain uses TRBV3-1 (or the pseudogene TRBV3-2) and TRBJ1-5; D is possibly TRBD1 (6 bases). The CDR3 runs to 16 residues. The V end lost 4 bases, the J end lost 2 bases, and 15 bases lay between the germline ends. Germline CDR1 and CDR2: LGHDT and YNNKEL (reference sequence). The CDR3: CASSPNKGVGNQPQHF. The DNA for the CDR3 is TGTGCCAGCAGCCCAAATAAGGGGGTTGGCAATCAGCCCCAGCATTTT.

The chain uses TRBV2 and TRBJ1-3, with D perhaps TRBD1 (5 bases). Germline assignment: CDR1 SNHLY and CDR2 FYNNEI. The CDR3 sequence is 15 residues long. With 4 bases removed from V and 0 bases from J, the gap between germline ends came to 10 bases. As DNA, the CDR3 is TGTGCCAGCAGTGCTGACAGACCCTCTGGAAACACCATATATTTT. Protein: CASSADRPSGNTIYF. The variable domain in full, completed from reference TRBV2 and TRBJ1-3, reads EPEVTQTPSHQVTQMGQEVILRCVPISNHLYFYWYRQILGQKVEFLVSFYNNEISEKSEIFDDQFSVERPDGSNFTLKIRSTKLEDSAMYFCASSADRPSGNTIYFGEGSWLTVV.

In its sample, this clone was seen a few times. This chain joins TRBV10-3 and TRBJ1-1; 9 bases are shared with TRBD1. Trimming took 7 bases from V and 1 from J; bases not matched to a gene: 4. This CDR3 region has 14 residues. Germline lookup yields CDR1 ENHRY and CDR2 SYGVKD. The CDR3 DNA follows: TGTGCCATCAAACCGGGACAGGGGAACACTGAAGCTTTCTTT. This codes for CAIKPGQGNTEAFF.

The CDR3 coding sequence is TGTGCCAGCAGTGGGGGAAGAGCGGGTTTGAGCTCCTATAATTCACCCCTCCACTTT. Translation gives CASSGGRAGLSSYNSPLHF. The chain carries TRBV2 and TRBJ1-6; no clear D. Between the trimmed V and J ends, which lost 4 bases and 0 bases, there was a span of 19 bases. CDR1 is SNHLY, CDR2 FYNNEI, per germline. The CDR3 is 19 amino acids.

The chain is built from TRBV5-1 and TRBJ1-3; TRBD1 matches 7 bases. CDR3 size: 15 residues. CDR1 and CDR2 (germline): SGHRS, YFSETQ. Trimming at V came to 0 bases and at J to 3 bases, leaving 3 bases not matched to a gene. This CDR3 reads CASSLEGGRGNTIYF. The CDR3, as DNA: TGCGCCAGCAGCTTGGAAGGGGGCCGTGGAAACACCATATATTTT.

The V gene is TRBV12-3 or TRBV12-4, the J gene TRBJ2-7; D uncertain. The ends were cut back, 3 bases at V and 6 bases at J, with 6 bases in the middle. This CDR3 has 11 residues. DNA of the CDR3: TGTGCCAGCAGTTTTAGCTTCGAGCAGTACTTC. Amino acid sequence: CASSFSFEQYF.

V gene TRBV3-1 (or the pseudogene TRBV3-2) combines with J gene TRBJ1-2, with 11 positions matching TRBD1. The CDR3 is 15 amino acids. J gave up 8 bases and V 2 bases, and 7 bases lay outside the gene matches. Germline V CDR1 and CDR2: LGHDT, YNNKEL (reference sequence). Written as DNA, the CDR3 is TGTGCCAGCAGCCAATATGGGACAGGGGGGAGCGGCTACACCTTC. Its translation is CASSQYGTGGSGYTF.

This clone turned up a few times. The V call is TRBV10-1, the J call TRBJ1-1; D unclear. Trimming left V 4 bases short and J 0 bases short, with 9 bases between. Per germline, CDR1 WNHNN and CDR2 SYGVQD (reference sequence). The CDR3 loop spans 14 amino acids. CDR3 amino acids: CASSVGRMNTEAFF. As DNA, the CDR3 is TGCGCCAGCAGTGTGGGCAGAATGAACACTGAAGCTTTCTTT.

The V gene is TRBV6-5, the J gene TRBJ2-1, with 9 bases lining up with TRBD1. The CDR3 has 15 residues. J gave up 7 bases and V 6 bases, and 10 bases lay outside the gene matches. The germline V gene has CDR1 MNHEY and CDR2 SVGAGI. CDR3 in amino acids: CASSPRGQGLNEQFF. The CDR3 DNA is TGTGCCAGCAGCCCCAGGGGACAGGGCTTAAATGAGCAGTTCTTC.

The chain joins TRBV5-4 to TRBJ1-1, with 7 bases lining up with TRBD1. Looked up from germline, CDR1 is SGHNT and CDR2 is YYREEE (reference sequence). The J segment lost 4 bases and the V segment lost 3 bases, leaving 6 bases of the junction unmatched. The CDR3 runs 14 residues. The CDR3 DNA reads as TGTGCCAGCAGCTGGGGACAGAGGGGCACTGAAGCTTTCTTT. Translation: CASSWGQRGTEAFF.

The V gene is TRBV6-5, the J gene TRBJ1-5; 7 bases are a match to TRBD1. The CDR3 has 15 residues. Trimming at V came to 5 bases and at J to 6 bases, leaving 10 bases not matched to a gene. CDR1 is MNHEY, CDR2 SVGAGI, per germline. For the CDR3, the DNA is TGTGCCAGCAGTACCCCGCAGGGGGGTGCTCAGCCCCAGCATTTT. It translates to CASSTPQGGAQPQHF.

The count of this clone is one. This chain uses TRBV4-1 with TRBJ1-2; D may be TRBD1 (6 bases). V was trimmed by 4 bases and J by 7 bases, leaving 16 bases between them. Per germline, CDR1 MGHRA and CDR2 YSYEKL. The CDR3 is 14 amino acids. Here the CDR3 DNA reads TGCGCCAGCAGCCCCCCGGGGGGCTGGATTGGCTACACCTTC. Amino acid sequence: CASSPPGGWIGYTF.

The chain joins TRBV6-5 to TRBJ2-7, with 11 bases aligning to TRBD2. The V gene end was trimmed by 5 bases and the J gene end by 6 bases; junction bases not matched to a gene: 9. Looked up from germline, CDR1 is MNHEY and CDR2 is SVGAGI. This CDR3 has 15 residues. The CDR3 DNA sequence: TGTGCCAGCAGTCGAACCGGACTAGCGGGCGGCGAGCAGTACTTC. Amino acids: CASSRTGLAGGEQYF.

This chain links TRBV28 with TRBJ1-2; D perhaps matches TRBD1 (5 bases). The CDR3 length is 14 residues. Trimming removed 7 bases from V and 8 bases from J, with 20 bases in between. Germline assignment: CDR1 MDHEN and CDR2 SYDVKM. This chain's CDR3 is CASTPRDRRVGYTF. The DNA for the CDR3 is TGTGCCAGCACCCCGCGCGACAGAAGGGTAGGCTACACCTTC.